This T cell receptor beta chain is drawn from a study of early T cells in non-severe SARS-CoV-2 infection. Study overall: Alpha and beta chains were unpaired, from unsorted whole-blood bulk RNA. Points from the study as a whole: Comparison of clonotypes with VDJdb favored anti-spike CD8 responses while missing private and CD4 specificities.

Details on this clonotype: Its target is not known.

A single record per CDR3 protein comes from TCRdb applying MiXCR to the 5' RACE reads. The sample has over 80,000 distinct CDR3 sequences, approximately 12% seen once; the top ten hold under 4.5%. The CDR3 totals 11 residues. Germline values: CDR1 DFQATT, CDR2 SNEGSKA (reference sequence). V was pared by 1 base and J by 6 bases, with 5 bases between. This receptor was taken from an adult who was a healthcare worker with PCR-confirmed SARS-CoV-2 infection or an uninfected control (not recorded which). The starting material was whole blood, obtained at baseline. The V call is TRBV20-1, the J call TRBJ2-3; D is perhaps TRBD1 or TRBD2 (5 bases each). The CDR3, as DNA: TGCAGTGCTAGAGGGGGGGATACGCAGTATTTT. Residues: CSARGGDTQYF.